This T cell receptor beta chain is drawn from a study of OX40 agonist ivuxolimab in advanced cancers. Only one count was recorded for this clone. The germline gives CDR1 LNHNV, CDR2 YYDKDF (reference sequence). V shed 6 bases and J shed 5 bases, with 13 bases lying between them. The CDR3 is made up of 14 amino acids. The method was immunoSEQ multiplex PCR; TCRdb's version includes in-frame clones alone and lacks a portion of them. The sample includes more than 30,000 clones, 70% to 85% seen only once; the top ten take 11%. The specimen was CD4+ or CD8+ T cells sorted from blood, collected in a trial of the OX40 agonist ivuxolimab. This receptor was obtained from an adult with an advanced solid tumor such as melanoma, head and neck, liver or kidney cancer. This chain links TRBV15 with TRBJ1-4; TRBD1 might be the D (5 bases). As DNA, the CDR3 is TGTGCCACCAGTTCGGGACGGAAGAATGAAAAACTGTTTTTT. It yields the protein CATSSGRKNEKLFF.